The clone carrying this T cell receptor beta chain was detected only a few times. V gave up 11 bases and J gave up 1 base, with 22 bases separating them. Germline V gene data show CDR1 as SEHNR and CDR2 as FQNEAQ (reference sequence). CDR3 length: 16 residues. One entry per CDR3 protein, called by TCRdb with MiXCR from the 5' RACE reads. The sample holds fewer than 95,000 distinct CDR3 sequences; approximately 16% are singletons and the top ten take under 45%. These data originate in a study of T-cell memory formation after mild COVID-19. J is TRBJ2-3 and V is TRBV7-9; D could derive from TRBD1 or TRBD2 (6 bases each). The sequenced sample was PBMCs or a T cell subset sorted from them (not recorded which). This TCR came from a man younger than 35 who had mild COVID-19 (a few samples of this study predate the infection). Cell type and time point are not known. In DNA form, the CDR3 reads TGTGCCGGGTTACGGGGGCCGGGCCGCGGCACAGATACGCAGTATTTT. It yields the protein CAGLRGPGRGTDTQYF. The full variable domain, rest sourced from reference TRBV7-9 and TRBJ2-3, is DTGVSQNPRHKITKRGQNVTFRCDPISEHNRLYWYRQTLGQGPEFLTYFQNEAQLEKSRLLSDRFSAERPKGSFSTLEIQRTEQGDSAMYLCAGLRGPGRGTDTQYFGPGTRLTVL.